The 14 T cell receptor beta chains below all came from one sample that was sequenced in a study of OX40 agonist ivuxolimab in advanced cancers. Data came from immunoSEQ multiplex PCR; TCRdb stores just in-frame clones and leaves some out. The data show some 82,000 clones, just over 85% seen once. The specimen comprised CD4+ or CD8+ T cells sorted from blood, sampled in a trial of the OX40 agonist ivuxolimab. These receptors came from an adult with an advanced solid tumor such as melanoma, head and neck, liver or kidney cancer.

V usage is TRBV4-1 and J usage is TRBJ2-7; 7 positions match TRBD2. The germline gives CDR1 MGHRA, CDR2 YSYEKL. This CDR3 is 16 amino acids long. V lost 4 bases and J lost 2; bases outside the gene matches: 11. CDR3 sequence (DNA): TGCGCCAGCAGCCCCGAGGGTAGCGGGCCAACCTACGAGCAGTACTTC. Its protein is CASSPEGSGPTYEQYF.

This chain connects TRBV27 to TRBJ1-5, with D unresolved. This CDR3 has 18 amino acids. Germline V lookup: CDR1 MNHEY, CDR2 SMNVEV (reference sequence). Trimming removed 0 bases at V and 0 bases at J, with 15 bases between. Here the CDR3 reads CASSLSMPGGYSNQPQHF. CDR3 nucleotides: TGTGCCAGCAGTTTATCGATGCCAGGAGGGTATAGCAATCAGCCCCAGCATTTT.

This chain connects TRBV25-1 to TRBJ1-2; D is perhaps TRBD1 (5 bases). The ends were cut back, 6 bases at V and 8 bases at J, with 13 bases in the middle. CDR1 MGHDK and CDR2 SYGVNS come from the germline V gene. CDR3 size: 12 residues. The CDR3 loop reads CASRGPGEGYTF. In DNA, the CDR3 is TGTGCCAGCAGGGGACCGGGAGAAGGCTACACCTTC.

V usage is TRBV15 and J usage is TRBJ1-2; no definite D call. The CDR3 sequence is 19 residues long. Germline values: CDR1 LNHNV, CDR2 YYDKDF (reference sequence). V lost 1 base, J lost 2 bases, and 23 bases lay in between. CDR3 DNA: TGTGCCACCAGCAGAGTATATCCCGTCACTCCCGAAACGAACTATGGCTACACCTTC. It yields the protein CATSRVYPVTPETNYGYTF.

The chain combines TRBV5-1 with TRBJ1-3; no reliable D call. V was cut by 0 bases and J by 0 bases, with 7 bases left in between. This CDR3 has 15 amino acids. Germline lookup yields CDR1 SGHRS and CDR2 YFSETQ. The CDR3 sequence is CASSLAGGSGNTIYF. CDR3 in DNA: TGCGCCAGCAGCTTGGCCGGTGGCTCTGGAAACACCATATATTTT.

The rearrangement links TRBV5-6 to TRBJ2-3, with a possible D match to TRBD2 (5 bases). The germline V and J ends were trimmed by 4 bases and 4 bases, with 16 bases remaining between them. This CDR3 region has 15 residues. Germline V gene sequence: CDR1 SGHDT, CDR2 YYEEEE. CDR3 sequence (DNA): TGTGCCAGCAGCCCTGTCGAGCGGCGTCCAGATACGCAGTATTTT. Its protein product is CASSPVERRPDTQYF.

The chain links TRBV4-2 to TRBJ2-2; weak D call: TRBD2 (6 bases). CDR3 size: 18 residues. The V gene lost 0 bases and the J gene lost 7 bases, with 21 bases spanning the gap. Germline V gene sequence: CDR1 LGHNA, CDR2 YNFKEQ. In DNA form, the CDR3 reads TGTGCCAGCAGCCAAGAAGGGTCCGGGACTGGTGTGAACGGGGAGCTGTTTTTT. It translates to CASSQEGSGTGVNGELFF.

V is TRBV6-1 and J is TRBJ2-3; TRBD2 agrees at 7 bases. The germline V gene has CDR1 MNHNS and CDR2 SASEGT. The J segment lost 7 bases and the V segment lost 7 bases, leaving 8 bases of the junction unmatched. The CDR3 is made up of 13 amino acids. Written as DNA, the CDR3 is TGTGCCAGCACCAGGACTAGGGGAAATACGCAGTATTTT. Translating gives CASTRTRGNTQYF.

J is TRBJ2-4 and V is TRBV29-1, with a weak D call TRBD1 (5 bases). In germline, CDR1 is SQVTM, CDR2 ANQGSEA. The CDR3 has 13 residues. V was pared by 7 bases and J by 0 bases, with 10 bases between. The CDR3 loop is CSAREVAKNIQYF. The CDR3 region has the DNA TGCAGCGCCAGGGAAGTAGCCAAAAACATTCAGTACTTC.

This clone was seen a single time. The chain is built from TRBV28 and TRBJ2-7; 9 bases line up with TRBD2. V trimming: 8 bases; J trimming: 0 bases; junction bases outside the gene matches: 8. The CDR3 sequence is 15 residues long. Germline CDR1 reads MDHEN; CDR2 reads SYDVKM. This CDR3 reads CASGTSRRGSYEQYF. CDR3 bases: TGTGCCAGCGGGACTAGCCGGAGGGGCTCCTACGAGCAGTACTTC. Together with reference TRBV28 and TRBJ2-7, the CDR3 gives the full variable domain: DVKVTQSSRYLVKRTGEKVFLECVQDMDHENMFWYRQDPGLGLRLIYFSYDVKMKEKGDIPEGYSVSREKKERFSLILESASTNQTSMYLCASGTSRRGSYEQYFGPGTRLTVT.

V and J are TRBV20-1 and TRBJ2-5; no firm D call. The CDR3 runs to 11 residues. Trimming cost V 3 bases and J 4 bases, with 6 bases left between them. Per the germline V gene, CDR1 is DFQATT and CDR2 is SNEGSKA (reference sequence). CDR3 residues: CSARDGETQYF. The CDR3 region has the DNA TGCAGTGCTAGGGACGGAGAGACCCAGTACTTC.

This rearrangement joins TRBV30 to TRBJ2-5, with 7 positions matching TRBD2. This CDR3 is built from 13 residues. V shed 4 bases, J shed 2 bases, and the junction held 4 bases outside the gene matches. The V gene's germline CDR1 is GTSNPN and CDR2 SVGIG (reference sequence). As DNA, the CDR3 is TGTGCCTGGAACCTGGGACTACAAGAGACCCAGTACTTC. The encoded protein is CAWNLGLQETQYF.

The V call is TRBV4-3, the J call TRBJ2-7; no clear D. Germline V CDR1 and CDR2: LGHNA, YSLEER. CDR3 size: 14 residues. V dropped 0 bases and J dropped 4 bases, with 10 bases sitting between them. CDR3 amino acids: CASSQDLSYYEQYF. CDR3 nucleotides: TGCGCCAGCAGCCAAGATCTGTCTTATTACGAGCAGTACTTC.

This clone was found a few times. This chain links TRBV7-3 with TRBJ2-3, with unresolved D. Germline CDR1 SGHTA, CDR2 FQGTGA. This CDR3 is built from 13 residues. Trimming removed 5 bases at V and 4 bases at J, with 10 bases between. The CDR3 sequence: CASSQNPADTQYF. In nucleotides, the CDR3 is TGTGCCAGCAGCCAAAATCCGGCAGATACGCAGTATTTT.